The rows below give T cell receptor beta chains drawn from one sample of a study of cytomegalovirus exposure and HLA in healthy donors. Generated by immunoSEQ multiplex PCR, the TCRdb table keeps only in-frame clones and is missing some. Altogether approximately 95,000 clones are present, about 80% being singletons, with the ten largest covering 10% to 11%. Sequencing input: PBMCs. These receptor sequences come from a young man in good health and CMV-seropositive. Both conserved end residues are part of each CDR3. Each record gives: V gene, J gene, CDR3 length, clone size, D gene, CDR3 DNA, CDR3 protein. A D gene is named only where the DNA matches it firmly. For some rows the clone size is stated as once, few or many, or as a class when expanded; others skip it.

v_gene: TRBV5-1
j_gene: TRBJ2-7
len: 13
abundance: NA
d_gene: TRBD1
CDR3nt: TGCGCCAGCAGCTCCGGGACAGGGTACGAGCAGTACTTC
CDR3aa: CASSSGTGYEQYF

v_gene: TRBV7-3
j_gene: TRBJ2-2
len: 13
abundance: NA
d_gene: NA
CDR3nt: TGTGCCAGCAGCTTATACTACACCGGGGAGCTGTTTTTT
CDR3aa: CASSLYYTGELFF

v_gene: TRBV30
j_gene: TRBJ1-1
len: 11
abundance: NA
d_gene: NA
CDR3nt: TGTGCCTGGAGTGCGACAGGTGAAGCTTTCTTT
CDR3aa: CAWSATGEAFF

v_gene: TRBV6-5
j_gene: TRBJ2-7
len: 15
abundance: NA
d_gene: TRBD2
CDR3nt: TGTGCCAGCAGTCCTAGTAGCGGGGAACCCTACGAGCAGTACTTC
CDR3aa: CASSPSSGEPYEQYF

v_gene: TRBV6-6
j_gene: TRBJ2-1
len: 15
abundance: NA
d_gene: TRBD1
CDR3nt: TGTGCCAGCAGTCAGTACAGGGGCGCGTTAAATGAGCAGTTCTTC
CDR3aa: CASSQYRGALNEQFF

v_gene: TRBV6-5
j_gene: TRBJ1-6
len: 16
abundance: NA
d_gene: TRBD1
CDR3nt: TGTGCCAGCAGTTACCAGAGGACAGGCCTCAATTCACCCCTCCACTTT
CDR3aa: CASSYQRTGLNSPLHF

v_gene: TRBV28
j_gene: TRBJ2-5
len: 13
abundance: NA
d_gene: TRBD1
CDR3nt: TGTGCCAGCAGTGAGACAGGGGTGGGGACCCAGTACTTC
CDR3aa: CASSETGVGTQYF

v_gene: TRBV2
j_gene: TRBJ2-7
len: 13
abundance: once
d_gene: TRBD1
CDR3nt: TGTGCCAGCAGTGACAGGGGGTATTACGAGCAGTACTTC
CDR3aa: CASSDRGYYEQYF

v_gene: TRBV9
j_gene: TRBJ2-5
len: 14
abundance: NA
d_gene: NA
CDR3nt: TGTGCCAGCAGCGTAGCTACGAGAGAGGAGACCCAGTACTTC
CDR3aa: CASSVATREETQYF

v_gene: TRBV7-6
j_gene: TRBJ2-5
len: 17
abundance: NA
d_gene: TRBD1
CDR3nt: TGTGCCAGCAGCACTCCCGGGACAGGGGGCCTCCAAGAGACCCAGTACTTC
CDR3aa: CASSTPGTGGLQETQYF

v_gene: TRBV9
j_gene: TRBJ1-2
len: 13
abundance: NA
d_gene: TRBD1
CDR3nt: TGTGCCAGCAGCGGCGGGACAGTCTATGGCTACACCTTC
CDR3aa: CASSGGTVYGYTF

v_gene: TRBV4-1
j_gene: TRBJ2-1
len: 19
abundance: NA
d_gene: TRBD2
CDR3nt: TGCGCCAGCAGCCAAGAGGGACAGAAGCGGGGGGCCCACTACAATGAGCAGTTCTTC
CDR3aa: CASSQEGQKRGAHYNEQFF

v_gene: TRBV11-1
j_gene: TRBJ1-1
len: 13
abundance: NA
d_gene: NA
CDR3nt: TGTGCCAGCAGCCCTATGGACAGAGCTGAAGCTTTCTTT
CDR3aa: CASSPMDRAEAFF

v_gene: TRBV28
j_gene: TRBJ2-7
len: 19
abundance: NA
d_gene: TRBD1
CDR3nt: TGTGCCAGCAGTTCGGGACAGGGGGGGAAGGTCCCGAGGGCCTACGAGCAGTACTTC
CDR3aa: CASSSGQGGKVPRAYEQYF

v_gene: TRBV2
j_gene: TRBJ1-2
len: 11
abundance: NA
d_gene: NA
CDR3nt: TGTGCCAGCAACAACAGCCCTGGCTACACCTTC
CDR3aa: CASNNSPGYTF

v_gene: TRBV5-4
j_gene: TRBJ2-7
len: 14
abundance: NA
d_gene: NA
CDR3nt: TGTGCCAGCAGCACCGCGACAGGCCCCTACGAGCAGTACTTC
CDR3aa: CASSTATGPYEQYF

v_gene: TRBV5-1
j_gene: TRBJ2-7
len: 15
abundance: NA
d_gene: NA
CDR3nt: TGCGCCAGCAGCCCTGAGGGTCAGGGTGGGAACAGGGAGTACTTC
CDR3aa: CASSPEGQGGNREYF

v_gene: TRBV10-1
j_gene: TRBJ1-1
len: 13
abundance: NA
d_gene: NA
CDR3nt: TGCGCCAGCAGTGATTTCGTGAACACTGAAGCTTTCTTT
CDR3aa: CASSDFVNTEAFF

v_gene: TRBV12-5
j_gene: TRBJ2-1
len: 15
abundance: NA
d_gene: TRBD2
CDR3nt: TGTGCTAGTGGCCCCACCGGGGGGGCTTTGGAGGAGCAGTTCTTC
CDR3aa: CASGPTGGALEEQFF

v_gene: TRBV9
j_gene: TRBJ2-7
len: 15
abundance: NA
d_gene: NA
CDR3nt: TGTGCCAGCAGCGTAGAGGCAGGGTTCTCCTACGAGCAGTACTTC
CDR3aa: CASSVEAGFSYEQYF

v_gene: TRBV2
j_gene: TRBJ2-5
len: 16
abundance: NA
d_gene: TRBD1
CDR3nt: TGTGCCAGCAGTGAAGCGGTCACAGGGGACCAAGAGACCCAGTACTTC
CDR3aa: CASSEAVTGDQETQYF

v_gene: TRBV5-1
j_gene: TRBJ2-7
len: 14
abundance: once
d_gene: NA
CDR3nt: TGCGCCAGCAGCCCGGCCTACGGGGATTACGAGCAGTACTTC
CDR3aa: CASSPAYGDYEQYF

v_gene: TRBV7-8
j_gene: TRBJ1-2
len: 16
abundance: few
d_gene: NA
CDR3nt: TGTGCCAGCAGCGCCCAAAACCGGGACATCGGCCGGTATGGCACCTTC
CDR3aa: CASSAQNRDIGRYGTF

v_gene: TRBV5-4
j_gene: TRBJ1-2
len: 14
abundance: NA
d_gene: NA
CDR3nt: TGTGCCAGCAGCCCCTCTCAACACGGGGATGGCTACACCTTC
CDR3aa: CASSPSQHGDGYTF

v_gene: TRBV4-1
j_gene: TRBJ2-1
len: 13
abundance: few
d_gene: NA
CDR3nt: TGCGCCAGCAGCCAAGCTATTAACAATGAGCAGTTCTTC
CDR3aa: CASSQAINNEQFF

v_gene: TRBV1
j_gene: TRBJ1-5
len: 15
abundance: NA
d_gene: NA
CDR3nt: TGCACCAGCAGCCGGGCGGGACGGAGCAATCAGCCCCAGCATTTT
CDR3aa: CTSSRAGRSNQPQHF

v_gene: TRBV2
j_gene: TRBJ1-4
len: 11
abundance: NA
d_gene: NA
CDR3nt: TGTGCCACCGAACAGGGCGAAAAACTGTTTTTT
CDR3aa: CATEQGEKLFF

v_gene: TRBV11-2
j_gene: TRBJ2-1
len: 14
abundance: NA
d_gene: NA
CDR3nt: TGTGCCAGCAGCTTCCCAGGGCGGTACAATGAGCAGTTCTTC
CDR3aa: CASSFPGRYNEQFF

v_gene: TRBV4-1
j_gene: TRBJ1-2
len: 17
abundance: NA
d_gene: TRBD1
CDR3nt: TGCGCCAGCAGCCAAGATCCGGGACAGGGACGGGGGGATGGCTACACCTTC
CDR3aa: CASSQDPGQGRGDGYTF

v_gene: TRBV6-4
j_gene: TRBJ1-1
len: 15
abundance: NA
d_gene: TRBD1
CDR3nt: TGTGCCAGCAGTAAGTCAGCAGGGGGGAACACTGAAGCTTTCTTT
CDR3aa: CASSKSAGGNTEAFF

v_gene: TRBV7-9
j_gene: TRBJ1-1
len: 19
abundance: NA
d_gene: NA
CDR3nt: TGTGCCAGCAGCTTAGTTGTGTCGTTTCAGGGAAGGGGTAACACTGAAGCTTTCTTT
CDR3aa: CASSLVVSFQGRGNTEAFF

v_gene: TRBV11-2
j_gene: TRBJ1-2
len: 16
abundance: NA
d_gene: NA
CDR3nt: TGTGCCAGCAGCTTAGGGACCTGGGGCCTCAACTATGGCTACACCTTC
CDR3aa: CASSLGTWGLNYGYTF

v_gene: TRBV7-6
j_gene: TRBJ1-5
len: 15
abundance: NA
d_gene: NA
CDR3nt: TGTGCCAGCAGCCTGGTTGCAGATAGCAATCAGCCCCAGCATTTT
CDR3aa: CASSLVADSNQPQHF

v_gene: TRBV7-9
j_gene: TRBJ1-5
len: 14
abundance: NA
d_gene: TRBD1
CDR3nt: TGTGCCAGCAGCTTAGGACAGGGCGGCCAGCCCCAGCATTTT
CDR3aa: CASSLGQGGQPQHF

v_gene: TRBV5-6
j_gene: TRBJ1-3
len: 15
abundance: NA
d_gene: NA
CDR3nt: TGTGCCAGCAGCGAGACAGGTTCACGTGGAAACACCATATATTTT
CDR3aa: CASSETGSRGNTIYF

v_gene: TRBV4-2
j_gene: TRBJ1-6
len: 17
abundance: NA
d_gene: TRBD1
CDR3nt: TGTGCCAGCAGCCAACGTCAAGGGACAGATCTCAATTCACCCCTCCACTTT
CDR3aa: CASSQRQGTDLNSPLHF

v_gene: TRBV6-5
j_gene: TRBJ1-4
len: 13
abundance: NA
d_gene: NA
CDR3nt: TGTGCCACCCAGTTTGAACGGGGTGAAAAACTGTTTTTT
CDR3aa: CATQFERGEKLFF

v_gene: TRBV10-3
j_gene: TRBJ1-3
len: 16
abundance: NA
d_gene: NA
CDR3nt: TGTGCCATCAGTGAGTCCTTCAGGGATGCCGGAAACACCATATATTTT
CDR3aa: CAISESFRDAGNTIYF

v_gene: TRBV27
j_gene: TRBJ2-7
len: 15
abundance: NA
d_gene: TRBD1
CDR3nt: TGTGCCAGCAGTTTAGGTAAAGGACAGGGATACGAGCAGTACTTC
CDR3aa: CASSLGKGQGYEQYF